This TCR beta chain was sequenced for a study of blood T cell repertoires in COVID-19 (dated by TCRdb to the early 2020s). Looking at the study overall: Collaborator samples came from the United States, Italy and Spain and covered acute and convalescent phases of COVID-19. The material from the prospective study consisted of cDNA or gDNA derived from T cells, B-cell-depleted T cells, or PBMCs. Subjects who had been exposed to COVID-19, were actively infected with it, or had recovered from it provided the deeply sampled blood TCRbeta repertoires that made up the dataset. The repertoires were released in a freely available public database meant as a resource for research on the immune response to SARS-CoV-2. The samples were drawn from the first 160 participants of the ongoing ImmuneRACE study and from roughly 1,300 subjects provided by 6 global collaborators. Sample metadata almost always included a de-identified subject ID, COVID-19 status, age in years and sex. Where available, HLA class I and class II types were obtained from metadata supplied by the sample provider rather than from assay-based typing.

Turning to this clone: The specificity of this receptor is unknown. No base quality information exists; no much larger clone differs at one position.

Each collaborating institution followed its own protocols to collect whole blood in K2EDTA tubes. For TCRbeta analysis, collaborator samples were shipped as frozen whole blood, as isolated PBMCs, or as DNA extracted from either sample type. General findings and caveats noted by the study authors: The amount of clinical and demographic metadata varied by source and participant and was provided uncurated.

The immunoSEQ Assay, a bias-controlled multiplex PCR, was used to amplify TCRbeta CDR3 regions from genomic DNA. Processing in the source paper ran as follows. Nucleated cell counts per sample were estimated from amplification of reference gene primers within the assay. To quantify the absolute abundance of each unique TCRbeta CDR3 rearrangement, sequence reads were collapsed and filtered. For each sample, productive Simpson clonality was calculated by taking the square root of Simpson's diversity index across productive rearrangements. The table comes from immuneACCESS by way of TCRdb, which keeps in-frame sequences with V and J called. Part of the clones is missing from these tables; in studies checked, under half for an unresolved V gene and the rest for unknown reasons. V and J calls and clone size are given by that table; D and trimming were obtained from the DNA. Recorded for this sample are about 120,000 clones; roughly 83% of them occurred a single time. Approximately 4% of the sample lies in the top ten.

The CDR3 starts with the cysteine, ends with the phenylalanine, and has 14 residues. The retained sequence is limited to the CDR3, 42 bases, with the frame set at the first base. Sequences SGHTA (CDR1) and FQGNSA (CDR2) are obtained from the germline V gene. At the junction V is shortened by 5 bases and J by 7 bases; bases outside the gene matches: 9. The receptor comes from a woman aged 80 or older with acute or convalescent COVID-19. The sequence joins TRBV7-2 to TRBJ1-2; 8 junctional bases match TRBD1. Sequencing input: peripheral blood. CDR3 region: CASSPQGAWGGYTF. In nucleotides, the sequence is TGTGCCAGCAGCCCTCAGGGGGCCTGGGGTGGCTACACCTTC.